The 3 T cell receptor beta chains reported below all come from one sample, sequenced in a study of control samples from healthy donors and cancer patients. Generated by immunoSEQ multiplex PCR, the TCRdb table keeps only in-frame clones and is missing some. The table has 150,000 to 200,000 clones, 90% to 95% seen once. Material for sequencing was blood. The receptors were sampled from a man aged 18 to 29 in good health.

This chain connects TRBV7-9 to TRBJ2-1; D may be TRBD2 (5 bases). With 4 bases removed from V and 6 bases from J, the gap between germline ends came to 16 bases. CDR1 is SEHNR, CDR2 FQNEAQ, per germline (reference sequence). CDR3 length equals 15 residues. CDR3 bases: TGTGCCAGCAGCTCCACGGGGTTCGCCGGCAATGAGCAGTTCTTC. This translates into CASSSTGFAGNEQFF.

V gene TRBV7-9 combines with J gene TRBJ1-4, with 7 bases matching TRBD1. Germline V gives CDR1 SEHNR, CDR2 FQNEAQ (reference sequence). V lost 1 base to trimming and J lost 7 bases; unmatched junction nucleotides: 6. This CDR3 spans 15 amino acids. Written as DNA, the CDR3 is TGTGCCAGCAGCTTAGTCTACAGGGGTGTTGAAAAACTGTTTTTT. It codes for CASSLVYRGVEKLFF.

This chain uses TRBV5-4 with TRBJ2-3; the match to TRBD1 covers 11 bases. Germline V gives CDR1 SGHNT, CDR2 YYREEE (reference sequence). V shed 2 bases, J shed 5 bases, and the junction held 4 bases outside the gene matches. The CDR3 is 15 residues long. The CDR3 loop is CASSFAGTGGDTQYF. The CDR3 nucleotides are TGTGCCAGCAGCTTCGCCGGGACAGGGGGAGATACGCAGTATTTT.